This T cell receptor (beta chain) is from a study of response to subunit inactivated influenza vaccine (dated by TCRdb to between 2017 and 2018). General notes on the study: Deep quantitative profiling of the T cell receptor repertoire was used in the study to follow responses to a trivalent subunit inactivated influenza vaccine.

Library preparation was by RT-PCR. Sequenced on an Illumina HiSeq 2500. TCRdb redid the processing of the public reads, applying fastp at Q25 and MiXCR, and retained in-frame beta chains. CDR3 protein sequences are deduplicated, and each keeps its most common genes and DNA. This sample comprises 500,000 or so distinct CDR3 sequences, more than 15% of them detected only once. 2.5% to 3.5% of the sample rests with the top ten. This clonotype was picked up a small number of times. Which antigen it targets is not known. No quality values exist for individual bases; no much larger clone is one base distant. Here is what the overall study found, with its caveats: According to the authors, only a limited number of new T cells may be recruited by each seasonal influenza vaccination.

Taken from the germline V gene (reference sequence), the CDR1 and CDR2 loops are LNHDA and SQIVND. From the cysteine up to the phenylalanine, the CDR3 has a length of 16 residues. The sequence is cut down to CDR3 DNA, 48 bases in frame from base 1. V loses 6 bases of germline sequence and J loses 2 bases, and the interval between the two ends is 17 bases. Sequenced here: CD4+ T cells sorted from PBMCs, sampled less than 30 months after vaccination. The rearranged chain carries TRBV19 and TRBJ1-5, with a weak D call of TRBD1 (5 bases match). The receptor's source is a man between 45 and 75 years old who received an inactivated influenza vaccine. Donor details come from another sample of the same person, matched by shared clones. The nucleotide sequence is given as TGTGCCAGTAGACATGAGTCGGGGACCCGCAATCAGCCCCAGCATTTT. It is translated as CASRHESGTRNQPQHF.